What follows is one T cell receptor beta chain and its context. Antigen specificity is unknown. This entry is derived from a study of PD-L1 blockade in urothelial cancer. In germline, CDR1 is SGHTA, CDR2 FQGNSA. The CDR3 is made up of 14 amino acids. Trimming cost V 8 bases and J 4 bases; bases outside gene matches: 9. The repertoire was sequenced with immunoSEQ multiplex PCR; TCRdb's copy has only in-frame clones and lacks some. The profile shows under 120,000 clones, approximately 85% of them singletons. Overall study results and limits: Enhanced expansion of tumor-associated blood clones at 3 weeks characterized durable-benefit patients.

The starting material was PBMCs, obtained around atezolizumab (anti-PD-L1) treatment. The TCR sequence derives from a man aged 50 to 60 with urothelial cancer. This chain joins TRBV7-2 and TRBJ1-2, with 8 bases aligning to TRBD1. CDR3 DNA: TGTGCCAGCTCTCCGCGGGACAGGACCTATGGCTACACCTTC. Protein sequence: CASSPRDRTYGYTF.